This T cell receptor beta chain was obtained from a study of cytomegalovirus exposure and HLA in healthy donors. Germline V gives CDR1 MGHRA, CDR2 YSYEKL. V was pared by 0 bases and J by 7 bases, with 6 bases of the junction left unmatched. The CDR3 consists of 16 residues. Clones were read by immunoSEQ multiplex PCR, and TCRdb kept only the in-frame ones, dropping some. The repertoire includes 170,000 or so clones, approximately 83% of them detected once, and around 2.8% sits in the top ten. This receptor was identified in a woman younger than 30 in good health and CMV-seropositive. This chain joins TRBV4-1 and TRBJ2-1, with TRBD2 identical over 10 bases. The specimen was PBMCs. In DNA, the CDR3 is TGCGCCAGCAGCCAAGAAAAGCGGGGGGGGACTAATGAGCAGTTCTTC. Translated: CASSQEKRGGTNEQFF.